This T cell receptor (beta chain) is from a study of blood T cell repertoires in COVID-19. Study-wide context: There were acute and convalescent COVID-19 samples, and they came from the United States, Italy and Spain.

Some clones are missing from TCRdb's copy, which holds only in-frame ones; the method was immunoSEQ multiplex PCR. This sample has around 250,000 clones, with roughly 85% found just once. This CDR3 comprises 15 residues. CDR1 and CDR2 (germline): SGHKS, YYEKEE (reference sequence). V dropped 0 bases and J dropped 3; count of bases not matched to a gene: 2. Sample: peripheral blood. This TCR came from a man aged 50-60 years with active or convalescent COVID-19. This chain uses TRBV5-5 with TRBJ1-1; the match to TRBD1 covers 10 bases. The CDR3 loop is CASSLGTGGHTEAFF. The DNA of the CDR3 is TGTGCCAGCAGCTTGGGGACAGGGGGTCACACTGAAGCTTTCTTT.